Listed below are T cell receptor beta chains from one sample, sequenced in a study of vaccination and CD4 T cells after COVID-19. What these receptors recognize is not known. TCRdb re-called the PCR reads through MiXCR, storing one row per CDR3 protein. Of about 14,000 distinct CDR3 sequences in the sample, roughly 50% were seen once. Sequenced material: CD4+ T cells from blood, cultured in vitro, taken before SARS-CoV-2 vaccination. The receptors were gathered from a human donor who had recovered from COVID-19. Both conserved end residues are part of each CDR3. A D gene is named only where the DNA matches it firmly. Clone size appears in some rows only: once, few, many, or a class for an expanded clone.

J gene,V gene,D gene,clone size,CDR3 DNA,CDR3 protein
TRBJ2-3,TRBV7-3,TRBD2,NA,TGTGCCACCAAGACTAGCGGGAGAACCCCTAGCACAGATACGCAGTATTTT,CATKTSGRTPSTDTQYF
TRBJ2-3,TRBV19,NA,NA,TGTGCCAGTAGGTCCAAACCAAGCACAGATACGCAGTATTTT,CASRSKPSTDTQYF
TRBJ1-2,TRBV28,NA,few,TGTGCCAGCAGTTTAAGTGGGCAGGAACATGGCTACACCTTC,CASSLSGQEHGYTF
TRBJ1-5,TRBV6-1,TRBD1,NA,TGTGCCAGCAGTCGAACCGGGACAGGGGCCATCTACCCGGATCAGCCCCAGCATTTT,CASSRTGTGAIYPDQPQHF
TRBJ2-7,TRBV20-1,NA,medium-sized,TGCAGTGCTAACGGGAACGAGCAGTACTTC,CSANGNEQYF
TRBJ1-2,TRBV12-3/TRBV12-4,NA,NA,TGTGCCAGCAGTTTAGGTTGGGGGAACGGCTACACCTTC,CASSLGWGNGYTF
TRBJ1-1,TRBV30,NA,NA,TGTGCCTGGTTGGACAGCGACACTGAAGCTTTCTTT,CAWLDSDTEAFF
TRBJ2-3,TRBV5-1,TRBD2,NA,TGCGCCAGCAGCTCGGGACTAGCGGGGGGCCTTCTGGGCACAGATACGCAGTATTTT,CASSSGLAGGLLGTDTQYF
TRBJ1-5,TRBV27,TRBD1,NA,TGTGCCAGCAGAGGACAGGGGGCAGGCAATCAGCCCCAGCATTTT,CASRGQGAGNQPQHF
TRBJ1-2,TRBV19,NA,NA,TGTGCCAGCCGACAAGACAGAAACGCATATGGCTACACCTTC,CASRQDRNAYGYTF
TRBJ2-5,TRBV20-1,TRBD2,NA,TGCAGTGGAGGACTAGCGGGAGTGGATGAGACCCAGTACTTC,CSGGLAGVDETQYF
TRBJ2-3,TRBV19,NA,NA,TGTGCCAGTAGTATACGAGAAATCAACACAGATACGCAGTATTTT,CASSIREINTDTQYF
TRBJ1-5,TRBV19,NA,few,TGTGCCACCTCGGGGACATTCGATCAGCCCCAGCATTTT,CATSGTFDQPQHF
TRBJ1-2,TRBV19,NA,few,TGTGCCAGTAGTATCAACAGGGACTATGGCTACACCTTC,CASSINRDYGYTF
TRBJ2-7,TRBV20-1,TRBD2,NA,TGCAGTGCACGGCGGACTAGCGCTTACGAGCAGTACTTC,CSARRTSAYEQYF
TRBJ1-2,TRBV19,NA,NA,TGTGCCAGCGGCCTCGATGGCTACACCTTC,CASGLDGYTF
TRBJ1-2,TRBV27,NA,few,TGTGCCAGCAGTCAGGGACGGAAGTATGATAACTATGGCTACACCTTC,CASSQGRKYDNYGYTF
TRBJ2-3,TRBV29-1,NA,NA,TGCAGCGTTGAAGCACAGGAAGTTGGAGATACGCAGTATTTT,CSVEAQEVGDTQYF
TRBJ1-2,TRBV12-3/TRBV12-4,TRBD1,NA,TGTGCCAGCAGCAGACAGGGGTCCAAAGGCTACACCTTC,CASSRQGSKGYTF
TRBJ1-1,TRBV6-1,NA,few,TGTGCCAGCAGCGAACTGGGACGGTTTACTGAAGCTTTCTTT,CASSELGRFTEAFF
TRBJ1-1,TRBV19,NA,NA,TGTGCCAGTAGGTTATCTAGCACTGAAGCTTTCTTT,CASRLSSTEAFF
TRBJ1-1,TRBV18,NA,NA,TGTGCCAGCTTAAAGGGGGACACTGAAGCTTTCTTT,CASLKGDTEAFF
TRBJ1-6,TRBV6-5,NA,few,TGTGCCAGCAGTTACTCGGCCCGGAGTAATTCACCCCTCCACTTT,CASSYSARSNSPLHF
TRBJ2-5,TRBV12-3/TRBV12-4,NA,NA,TGTGCCAGCAGTCTAAGCCGTAGTGGCCGTGAAGAGACCCAGTACTTC,CASSLSRSGREETQYF
TRBJ1-2,TRBV19,NA,NA,TGTGCCAGTAGTTCAGGGGCTTTACCCTATGGCTACACCTTC,CASSSGALPYGYTF
TRBJ1-5,TRBV6-5,NA,few,TGTGCCAGCAGCTACAGGGTGGGAGGCGGACTTAGCAATCAGCCCCAGCATTTT,CASSYRVGGGLSNQPQHF
TRBJ1-2,TRBV6-2/TRBV6-3,NA,NA,TGTGCCAGCAGTACGACACAGGGTTTTGTCTATGGCTACACCTTC,CASSTTQGFVYGYTF
TRBJ1-2,TRBV6-1,NA,few,TGTGCCAGCACCTTAGGCGGACACTATGGCTACACCTTC,CASTLGGHYGYTF
TRBJ2-2,TRBV6-1,NA,NA,TGTGCCAGCAGTGACAGGGACCGAGGGGAGCTGTTTTTT,CASSDRDRGELFF
TRBJ1-5,TRBV20-1,NA,few,TGCAGTGCCGCCTTTGACGGCAGTAGCAATCAGCCCCAGCATTTT,CSAAFDGSSNQPQHF
TRBJ1-3,TRBV20-1,NA,few,TGCAGTGCTAGTCTAAGGGGAGGAAACACCATATATTTT,CSASLRGGNTIYF
TRBJ2-7,TRBV21-1,NA,few,TGTGCCAGCAGCGCCCAAGCGGGAGTCCACGAGCAGTACTTC,CASSAQAGVHEQYF
TRBJ2-7,TRBV11-2,NA,NA,TGTGCCAGCAGCTCTGAAAGGGGCCGAGCGTACGAGCAGTACTTC,CASSSERGRAYEQYF
TRBJ2-7,TRBV5-4,NA,NA,TGTGCCAGCAGCTTGGATTTCTACGAGCAGTACTTC,CASSLDFYEQYF
TRBJ2-4,TRBV4-3,NA,NA,TGCGCCAGCAGCCCGACTGGAAACATTCAGTACTTC,CASSPTGNIQYF
TRBJ1-5,TRBV7-9,NA,few,TGTGCCAGCAGCGCGGACAGTAGCAATCAGCCCCAGCATTTT,CASSADSSNQPQHF
TRBJ1-6,TRBV20-1,NA,few,TGCAGTGCTAGATTTGAGGATTATTCACCCCTCCACTTT,CSARFEDYSPLHF
TRBJ1-6,TRBV6-1,NA,NA,TGTGCCAGCACTCAGATCGGACTCCATAATTCACCCCTCCACTTT,CASTQIGLHNSPLHF
TRBJ2-5,TRBV7-8,NA,few,TGTGCCAGCAGCTTAGGTCACGTTGACCAAGAGACCCAGTACTTC,CASSLGHVDQETQYF
TRBJ2-7,TRBV20-1,TRBD2,NA,TGCAGCGGGACTAGCGGGGACGAGCAGTACTTC,CSGTSGDEQYF
TRBJ1-3,TRBV7-8,NA,NA,TGTGCCAGCAGCTTAGCCGGGACGGGGGGAAACACCATATATTTT,CASSLAGTGGNTIYF
TRBJ2-2,TRBV6-5,TRBD1,NA,TGTGCCAGCAGTTACGGGCGGACAGGGAGGAACGCGAACACCGGGGAGCTGTTTTTT,CASSYGRTGRNANTGELFF
TRBJ2-7,TRBV5-1,NA,NA,TGCGCCAGCAGCTTGGAGTCAAACAGGGCAACCACCGAGCAGTACTTC,CASSLESNRATTEQYF
TRBJ2-3,TRBV7-2,TRBD2,NA,TGTGCCAGCAGCGTCCGACTAGCGGGGTGGGATACGCAGTATTTT,CASSVRLAGWDTQYF
TRBJ1-6,TRBV20-1,NA,few,TGCAGTGCGAAGGGGCCCCTCAGCTCCTATAATTCACCCCTCCACTTT,CSAKGPLSSYNSPLHF
TRBJ1-6,TRBV6-5,TRBD1,NA,TGTGCCAGCAGTTATGTGGACAGGATGGGTTCACCCCTCCACTTT,CASSYVDRMGSPLHF
TRBJ2-3,TRBV6-1,TRBD1,NA,TGTGCCAGCAGAGGACAGGGTCTAGATACGCAGTATTTT,CASRGQGLDTQYF
TRBJ1-3,TRBV27,NA,NA,TGTGCCAGCAGTGCTCACAGGGCTTCTGGAAACACCATATATTTT,CASSAHRASGNTIYF
TRBJ2-7,TRBV6-2/TRBV6-3,TRBD1,NA,TGTGCCAGCAGCCGCGACAGGGCCGGGTACGAGCAGTACTTC,CASSRDRAGYEQYF
TRBJ1-1,TRBV29-1,NA,NA,TGCAGCGTTGTTCAGGAGGCTGAAGCTTTCTTT,CSVVQEAEAFF
TRBJ1-1,TRBV6-1,NA,NA,TGTGCCAGCAGTGTTACAGGCGGCCCCAGCACTGAAGCTTTCTTT,CASSVTGGPSTEAFF